What follows describes a single T cell receptor (beta chain). Its target is unknown. This specimen belongs to a study of shared clonotypes between healthy human individuals. The ends lost 5 bases at V and 1 base at J; junction bases unmatched: 7. The germline gives CDR1 SGHAT, CDR2 FQDESV (reference sequence). The CDR3 consists of 15 residues. Every subset's genomic DNA went evenly onto several immunoSEQ plates. Clones were sequenced by immunoSEQ multiplex PCR, and TCRdb holds only the in-frame ones, with some missing. The sample has 450,000 to 600,000 clones, approximately 79% seen once. Donation came from healthy HIV-negative adults that had no recent acute infections or vaccinations. Study results and caveats: Deeper or shallower sequencing was expected to change how clonotypes are shared among donors.

The V gene is TRBV11-1, the J gene TRBJ2-5, with 7 bases that match TRBD2. The specimen sequenced was PBMCs. This TCR was sampled from a woman aged 35 to 49 in good health. Some clones in this sample may be carry-over from other donors' samples. CDR3 sequence reads: CASSRISGPQETQYF. CDR3 bases: TGTGCCAGCAGCCGGATTAGCGGGCCCCAAGAGACCCAGTACTTC. The entire variable domain, with the rest obtained from reference TRBV11-1 and TRBJ2-5, is as follows: EAEVAQSPRYKITEKSQAVAFWCDPISGHATLYWYRQILGQGPELLVQFQDESVVDDSQLPKDRFSAERLKGVDSTLKIQPAELGDSAMYLCASSRISGPQETQYFGPGTRLLVL.